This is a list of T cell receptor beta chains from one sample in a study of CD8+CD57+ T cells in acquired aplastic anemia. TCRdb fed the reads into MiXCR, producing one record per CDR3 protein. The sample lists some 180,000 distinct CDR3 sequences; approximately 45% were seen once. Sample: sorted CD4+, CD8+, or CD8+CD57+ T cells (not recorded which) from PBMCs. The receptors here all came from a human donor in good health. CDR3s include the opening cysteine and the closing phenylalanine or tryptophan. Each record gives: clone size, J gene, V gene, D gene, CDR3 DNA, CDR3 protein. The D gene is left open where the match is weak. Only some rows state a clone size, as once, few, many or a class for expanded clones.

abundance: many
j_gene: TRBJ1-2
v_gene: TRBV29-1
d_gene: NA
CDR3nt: TGCAGCGTTGACCTGTTGGGGAACTATGGCTACACCTTC
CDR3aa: CSVDLLGNYGYTF

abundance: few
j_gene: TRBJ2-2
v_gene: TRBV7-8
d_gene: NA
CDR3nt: TGTGCCAGCAGCTTAAGTGTCACCGGGGAGCTGTTTTTT
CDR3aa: CASSLSVTGELFF

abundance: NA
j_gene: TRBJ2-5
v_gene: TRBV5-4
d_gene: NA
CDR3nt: TGTGCCAGCAGCTTGGCGTCGAAGGGGGGCCAAGAGACCCAGTACTTC
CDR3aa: CASSLASKGGQETQYF

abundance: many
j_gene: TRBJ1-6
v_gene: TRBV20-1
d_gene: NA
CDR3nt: TGCAGTGCCAGAGGACCCACCCCCGATAATTCACCCCTCCACTTT
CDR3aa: CSARGPTPDNSPLHF

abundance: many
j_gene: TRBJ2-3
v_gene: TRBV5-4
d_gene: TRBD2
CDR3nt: TGTGCCAGCAGCTTGAGGAGCGGGAGGGCCAGAGATACGCAGTATTTT
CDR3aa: CASSLRSGRARDTQYF

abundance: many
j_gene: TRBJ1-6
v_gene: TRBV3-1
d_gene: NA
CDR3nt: TGTGCCAGCAGCCAAGTCGAAAGTAGGGTCTACGGTTCACCCCTCCACTTT
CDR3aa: CASSQVESRVYGSPLHF

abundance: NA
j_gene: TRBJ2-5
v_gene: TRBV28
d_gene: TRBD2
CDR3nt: TGTGCTAGAATTGGGACTAGCGGGAGAGGGGGGACCCAGTACTTC
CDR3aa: CARIGTSGRGGTQYF

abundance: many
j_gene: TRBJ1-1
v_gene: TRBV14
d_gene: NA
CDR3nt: TGTGCCAGCAGCCAAGTTCTGAACACTGAAGCTTTCTTT
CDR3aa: CASSQVLNTEAFF

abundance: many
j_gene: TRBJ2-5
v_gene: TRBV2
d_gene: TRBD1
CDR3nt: TGTGCCAGCAGTGTCCAACAGGGGGTGGAGACCCAGTACTTC
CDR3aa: CASSVQQGVETQYF

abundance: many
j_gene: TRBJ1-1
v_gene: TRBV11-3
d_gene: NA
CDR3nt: TGTGCCAGCAACGGTGGATTTTCTGAAGCTTTCTTT
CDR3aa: CASNGGFSEAFF

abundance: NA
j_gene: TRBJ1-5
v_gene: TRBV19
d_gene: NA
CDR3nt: TGTGCCAGTATAGGAGGAGTTAAGGTAAATCAGCCCCAGCATTTT
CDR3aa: CASIGGVKVNQPQHF

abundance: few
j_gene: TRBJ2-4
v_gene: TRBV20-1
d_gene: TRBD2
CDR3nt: TGCAGTGCAAACAGCGGGGGGGGAGCCAAAAACATTCAGTACTTC
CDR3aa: CSANSGGGAKNIQYF

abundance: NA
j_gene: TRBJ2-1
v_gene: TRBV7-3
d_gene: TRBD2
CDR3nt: TGTGCCAGCAGCACCGGGGGTCTAGCGGAGAATAATGAGCAGTTCTTC
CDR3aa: CASSTGGLAENNEQFF

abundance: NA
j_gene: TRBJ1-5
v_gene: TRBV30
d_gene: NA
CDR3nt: TGTGCCTGGAAGGCCGGGACCGGTTATCAGCCCCAGCATTTT
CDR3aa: CAWKAGTGYQPQHF

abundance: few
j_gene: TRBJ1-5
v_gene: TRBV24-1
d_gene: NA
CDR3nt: TGTGCCACCAGTGAGGGCAATCAGCCCCAGCATTTT
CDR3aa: CATSEGNQPQHF

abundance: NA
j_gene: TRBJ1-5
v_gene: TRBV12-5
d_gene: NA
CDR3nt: TGTGCTAGTGGTTTCCACCTTGGCAATCAGCCCCAGCATTTT
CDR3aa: CASGFHLGNQPQHF

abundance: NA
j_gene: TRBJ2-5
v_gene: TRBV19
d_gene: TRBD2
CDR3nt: TGTGCCAGTAGTAATCAGGGGTCCGGGACTAGTTGGCTGGAGACCCAGTACTTC
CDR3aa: CASSNQGSGTSWLETQYF

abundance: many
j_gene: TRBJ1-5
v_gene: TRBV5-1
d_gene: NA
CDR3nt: TGCGCCAGCCGCCCCTTCGAGGATAGCAATCAGCCCCAGCATTTT
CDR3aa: CASRPFEDSNQPQHF

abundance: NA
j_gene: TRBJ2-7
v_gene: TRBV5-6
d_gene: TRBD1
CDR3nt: TGTGCCAGCAGCCCGACAGGGATGGTGTACGAGCAGTACTTC
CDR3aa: CASSPTGMVYEQYF

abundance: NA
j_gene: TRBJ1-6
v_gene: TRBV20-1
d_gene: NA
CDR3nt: TGCAGTGCCTACAAAGGGGTAAATTCACCCCTCCACTTT
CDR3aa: CSAYKGVNSPLHF

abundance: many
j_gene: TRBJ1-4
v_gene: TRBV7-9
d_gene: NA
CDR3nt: TGTGCCAGCAGCCGGACCTCGAAGGAGGAAAAACTGTTTTTT
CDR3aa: CASSRTSKEEKLFF

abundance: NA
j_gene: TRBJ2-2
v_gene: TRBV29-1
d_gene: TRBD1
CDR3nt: TGCAGCGTTTGGGACAGGTCGAACACCGGGGAGCTGTTTTTT
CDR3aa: CSVWDRSNTGELFF

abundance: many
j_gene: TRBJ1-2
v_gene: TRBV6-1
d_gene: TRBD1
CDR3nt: TGTGCCAGCAGTCCACGACAGGGGAATAACTATGGCTACACCTTC
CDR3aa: CASSPRQGNNYGYTF

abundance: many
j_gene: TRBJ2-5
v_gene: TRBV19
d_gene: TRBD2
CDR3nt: TGTGCCAGTAGTACCGGGAGGGTGGGTCAAGAGACCCAGTACTTC
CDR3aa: CASSTGRVGQETQYF

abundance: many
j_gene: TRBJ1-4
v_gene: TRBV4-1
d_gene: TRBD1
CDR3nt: TGCGCCAGCAGCCATGTAGGACAGGGGCTACGAAAACTGTTTTTT
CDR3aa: CASSHVGQGLRKLFF

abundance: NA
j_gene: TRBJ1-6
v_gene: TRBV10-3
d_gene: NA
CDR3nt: TGTGCCATCACTCAGGAAGAGAATAATTCACCCCTCCACTTT
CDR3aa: CAITQEENNSPLHF

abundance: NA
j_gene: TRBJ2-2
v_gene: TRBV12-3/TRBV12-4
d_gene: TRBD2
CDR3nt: TGTGCCAGCAGTTTAGCTAATTTAGCGGGAGTTGGTGTCGCCGGGGAGCTGTTTTTT
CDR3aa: CASSLANLAGVGVAGELFF

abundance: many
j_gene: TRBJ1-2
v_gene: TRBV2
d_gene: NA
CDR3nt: TGTGCCAGCAAGCAAGGCGGCTACACCTTC
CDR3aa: CASKQGGYTF

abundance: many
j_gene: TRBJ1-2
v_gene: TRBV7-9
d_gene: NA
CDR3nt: TGTGCCAGCACCTTCTCTCGGGGATTCTCTGGCTACACCTTC
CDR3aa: CASTFSRGFSGYTF